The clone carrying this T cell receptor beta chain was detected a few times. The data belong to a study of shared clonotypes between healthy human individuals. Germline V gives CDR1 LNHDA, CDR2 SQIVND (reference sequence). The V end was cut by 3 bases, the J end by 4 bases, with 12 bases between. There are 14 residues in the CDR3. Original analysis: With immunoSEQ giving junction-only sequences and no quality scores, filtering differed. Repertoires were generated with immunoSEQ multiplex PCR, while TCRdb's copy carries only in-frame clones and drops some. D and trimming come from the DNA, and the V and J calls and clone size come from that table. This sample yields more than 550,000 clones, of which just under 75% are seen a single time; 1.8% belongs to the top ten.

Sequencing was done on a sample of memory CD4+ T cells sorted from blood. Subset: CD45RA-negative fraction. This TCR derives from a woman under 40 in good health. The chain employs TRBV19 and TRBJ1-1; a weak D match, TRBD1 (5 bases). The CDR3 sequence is CASSIGAAGTEAFF. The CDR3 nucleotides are TGTGCCAGTAGTATTGGGGCCGCCGGCACTGAAGCTTTCTTT.